The following is a T cell receptor beta chain sequence with its context. The antigen is undetermined. Profiled with immunoSEQ multiplex PCR; TCRdb holds only in-frame clones, not every one. The table has 80,000 to 130,000 clones, about nine tenths seen once. Per the germline V gene, CDR1 is SGHRS and CDR2 is YFSETQ. This CDR3 spans 13 amino acids. After removal of 5 bases from V and 5 bases from J, the junction contained 3 bases not matched to a gene. The data are from a study of OX40 agonist ivuxolimab in advanced cancers. Study-wide results and limits: Expanded clones tended on average to be more numerous among CD8+ T cells than CD4+.

The V gene is TRBV5-1, the J gene TRBJ2-5, with 10 bases fitting TRBD1. The source is an adult with an advanced solid tumor such as melanoma, head and neck, liver or kidney cancer. Sequenced here: CD4+ or CD8+ T cells sorted from blood, sampled in a trial of the OX40 agonist ivuxolimab. CDR3 coding DNA: TGCGCCAGCAGTCGGGGACAGGGGGAGACCCAGTACTTC. Translated: CASSRGQGETQYF.